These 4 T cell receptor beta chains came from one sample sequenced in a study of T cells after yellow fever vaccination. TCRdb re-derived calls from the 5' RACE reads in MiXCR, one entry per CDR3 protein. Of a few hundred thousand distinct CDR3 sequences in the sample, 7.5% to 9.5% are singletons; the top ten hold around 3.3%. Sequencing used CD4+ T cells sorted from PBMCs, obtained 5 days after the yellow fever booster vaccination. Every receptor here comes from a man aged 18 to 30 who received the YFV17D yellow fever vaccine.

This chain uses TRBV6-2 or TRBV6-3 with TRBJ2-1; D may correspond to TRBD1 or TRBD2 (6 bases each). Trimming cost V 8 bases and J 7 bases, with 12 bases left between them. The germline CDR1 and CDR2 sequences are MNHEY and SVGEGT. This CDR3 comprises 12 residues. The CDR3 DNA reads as TGTGCCAGCTCTCAGGGGAGGAATGAGCAGTTCTTC. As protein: CASSQGRNEQFF.

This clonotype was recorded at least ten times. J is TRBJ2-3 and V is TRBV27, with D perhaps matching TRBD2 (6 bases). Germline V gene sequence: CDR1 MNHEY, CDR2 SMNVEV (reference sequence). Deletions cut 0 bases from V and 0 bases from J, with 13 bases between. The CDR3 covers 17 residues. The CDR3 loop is CASSLSPGDLSTDTQYF. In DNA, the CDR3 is TGTGCCAGCAGTTTATCTCCGGGGGACCTCAGCACAGATACGCAGTATTTT.

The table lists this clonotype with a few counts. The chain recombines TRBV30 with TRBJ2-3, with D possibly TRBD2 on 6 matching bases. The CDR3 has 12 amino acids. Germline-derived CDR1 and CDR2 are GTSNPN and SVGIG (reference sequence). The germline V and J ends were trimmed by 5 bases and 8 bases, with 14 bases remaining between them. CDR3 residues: CAWGTRGGTQYF. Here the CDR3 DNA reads TGTGCCTGGGGGACTCGGGGAGGTACGCAGTATTTT. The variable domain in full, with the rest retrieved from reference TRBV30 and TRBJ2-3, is SQTIHQWPATLVQPVGSPLSLECTVEGTSNPNLYWYRQAAGRGLQLLFYSVGIGQISSEVPQNLSASRPQDRQFILSSKKLLLSDSGFYLCAWGTRGGTQYFGPGTRLTVL.

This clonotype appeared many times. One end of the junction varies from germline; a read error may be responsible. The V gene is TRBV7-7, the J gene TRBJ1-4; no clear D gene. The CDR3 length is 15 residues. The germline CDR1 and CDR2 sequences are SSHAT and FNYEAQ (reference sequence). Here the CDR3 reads CASSEDAGANEKLFF. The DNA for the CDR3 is TGTGCTAGCAGCGAAGACGCAGGCGCTAATGAAAAACTGTTTTTT.